Listed below are T cell receptor beta chains from one sample, sequenced in a study of T cells in tumors after PD-1 blockade. Clones were read by immunoSEQ multiplex PCR, and TCRdb kept only the in-frame ones, dropping some. The table lists 11,000 or so clones, roughly three fifths of them singletons, with 16% in the top ten. The material was tumor tissue, obtained before anti-PD-1 treatment. Source of these receptors: a human donor with basal cell carcinoma. Each CDR3 is given with its conserved first and last residue. The D gene is left open where the match is weak. Clone size is given for some rows only: seen once, a few or many times, or a class if the clone is expanded.

j_call | d_call | clone_size | v_call | cdr3_nt | cdr3_aa
TRBJ2-7 | - | - | TRBV10-3 | TGTGCCATATCTACCGGTTACGAGCAGTACTTC | CAISTGYEQYF
TRBJ2-7 | - | - | TRBV10-3 | TGTGCCATCAGTGAGAGGGGGGCGCGGGACGAGCAGTACTTC | CAISERGARDEQYF
TRBJ2-6 | - | - | TRBV7-9 | TGTGCCAGCAGCTCCCCTGGGGCCAACGTCCTGACTTTC | CASSSPGANVLTF
TRBJ2-1 | TRBD2 | - | TRBV7-8 | TGTGCCAGCAGCTTAGAGCGAGCGGGGACCTACAATGAGCAGTTCTTC | CASSLERAGTYNEQFF
TRBJ1-5 | TRBD1 | few | TRBV28 | TGTGCCAGCAGCTCCGGGACAGGGATTAGCAATCAGCCCCAGCATTTT | CASSSGTGISNQPQHF
TRBJ2-5 | TRBD2 | once | TRBV6-2/TRBV6-3 | TGTGCCAGCAGTTACACCTCTAGCGGCTCCGAGACCCAGTACTTC | CASSYTSSGSETQYF
TRBJ1-5 | - | - | TRBV28 | TGTGCCAGCAGTTTATGGGCTGAAAATGGTCAGCCCCAGCATTTT | CASSLWAENGQPQHF
TRBJ1-2 | TRBD1 | - | TRBV2 | TGTGCCAGCAGTGCTGGGGACAGGGGGCCCGGGGGCTACACCTTC | CASSAGDRGPGGYTF
TRBJ1-3 | - | - | TRBV4-3 | TGCGCCAGCAGCCAAGATACCTCGAGAAACACCATATATTTT | CASSQDTSRNTIYF
TRBJ2-7 | - | - | TRBV2 | TGTGCCAGCGGGACAAAAACCTACGAGCAGTACTTC | CASGTKTYEQYF
TRBJ2-1 | TRBD1 | - | TRBV29-1 | TGCAGCGTTTTGTGGGACAGGGGTGCCGGTGAGCAGTTCTTC | CSVLWDRGAGEQFF
TRBJ1-1 | - | few | TRBV3-1/TRBV3-2 | TGTGCCAGCAGCCCCTCCGTACTTCAGGGGAACACTGAAGCTTTCTTT | CASSPSVLQGNTEAFF
TRBJ1-6 | - | - | TRBV7-9 | TGTGCCAGCAGCTTAGCGAATTCACCCCTCCACTTT | CASSLANSPLHF
TRBJ2-3 | TRBD2 | - | TRBV9 | TGTGCCAGCAGCCCCCTAGCGGGAGGGGTAGATACGCAGTATTTT | CASSPLAGGVDTQYF
TRBJ1-1 | - | - | TRBV9 | TGTGCCAGCAGCGCACACGACAACACTGAAGCTTTCTTT | CASSAHDNTEAFF
TRBJ2-1 | - | few | TRBV29-1 | TGCAGCGGGGGAAGACAGATCAGCTCCTACAATGAGCAGTTCTTC | CSGGRQISSYNEQFF
TRBJ2-1 | - | - | TRBV5-1 | TGCGCCAGCAGCTTGTTACAAAATCAGGGTCAGGATGAGCAGTTCTTC | CASSLLQNQGQDEQFF
TRBJ1-2 | - | few | TRBV7-9 | TGTGCCAGCAGCTTAGGAGGGGTAAACTATGGCTACACCTTC | CASSLGGVNYGYTF
TRBJ2-1 | TRBD2 | few | TRBV3-1/TRBV3-2 | TGTGCCAGCAGCCTCGGACTAGCGGAGAGCTCCTACAATGAGCAGTTCTTC | CASSLGLAESSYNEQFF
TRBJ2-5 | TRBD1 | - | TRBV5-4 | TGTGCCAGCAGCGGGACAGGGGTCCAAGAGACCCAGTACTTC | CASSGTGVQETQYF
TRBJ1-2 | - | - | TRBV18 | TGTGCCAGCTCACCACCGACAGCCTCTAACTATGGCTACACCTTC | CASSPPTASNYGYTF
TRBJ1-1 | - | - | TRBV3-1/TRBV3-2 | TGTGCCAGCAGCCAGCAAGTAGGCACTGAAGCTTTCTTT | CASSQQVGTEAFF
TRBJ2-7 | - | - | TRBV28 | TGTGCCAGCAGTTCCTCCTACGAGCAGTACTTC | CASSSSYEQYF
TRBJ2-3 | - | few | TRBV20-1 | TGCAGTGCTAGTCACGACCTTATAGCGGCAGATACGCAGTATTTT | CSASHDLIAADTQYF
TRBJ2-7 | TRBD1 | - | TRBV7-6 | TGTGCCAGCAGCTTAGCGACAGGGACCGAGCAGTACTTC | CASSLATGTEQYF
TRBJ2-3 | TRBD2 | once | TRBV7-6 | TGTGCCAGCAGCTTAGCGCTGGGGGGGTATGATACGCAGTATTTT | CASSLALGGYDTQYF
TRBJ2-1 | TRBD1 | - | TRBV7-9 | TGTGCCAGCAGCTTAGTCTTAGGACAGGTGTACAATGAGCAGTTCTTC | CASSLVLGQVYNEQFF
TRBJ2-4 | - | - | TRBV9 | TGTGCCAGCAGCGCCGCCCTCGGTCCGGGAGCCAAAAACATTCAGTACTTC | CASSAALGPGAKNIQYF
TRBJ2-3 | - | - | TRBV12-3/TRBV12-4 | TGTGCCAGCAGTTTCGGGCGGACAGATACGCAGTATTTT | CASSFGRTDTQYF
TRBJ1-2 | - | - | TRBV5-1 | TGCGCCAGCAGCGCGGAACCTTCTAACTATGGCTACACCTTC | CASSAEPSNYGYTF
TRBJ1-2 | - | few | TRBV27 | TGTGCCAGCAGTTTCCTGGAGGGGGGGCGCGTCTACACCTTC | CASSFLEGGRVYTF
TRBJ1-1 | - | - | TRBV5-1 | TGCGCCAGCAGCGCAACAGGGAGGAGAGGCACTGAAGCTTTCTTT | CASSATGRRGTEAFF
TRBJ2-2 | - | - | TRBV5-1 | TGCGCCAGCAGCTTGGAGGACTTCGGACGTACCGGGGAGCTGTTTTTT | CASSLEDFGRTGELFF
TRBJ2-3 | - | once | TRBV13 | TGTGCCAGCACCCTCCTGGCAGGGGAGGGAGATACGCAGTATTTT | CASTLLAGEGDTQYF
TRBJ2-2 | TRBD2 | - | TRBV2 | TGTGCCAGCACAGTAGCGGGTTACACCGGGGAGCTGTTTTTT | CASTVAGYTGELFF
TRBJ2-4 | - | - | TRBV10-3 | TGTGCCATCAGTGAGGGGCTCCTTTGGGAAAACATTCAGTACTTC | CAISEGLLWENIQYF
TRBJ1-2 | - | - | TRBV7-6 | TGTGCCAGCAGCAAAGCGGGGGGTGGCTACACCTTC | CASSKAGGGYTF
TRBJ1-2 | - | - | TRBV11-3 | TGTGCCAGCAGCTTAAGGCCCCAGGATGGCTACACCTTC | CASSLRPQDGYTF
TRBJ1-1 | TRBD1 | few | TRBV7-9 | TGTGCCAGCAGCTACGGACAGGGCACTGAAGCTTTCTTT | CASSYGQGTEAFF
TRBJ2-3 | TRBD2 | - | TRBV24-1 | TGTGCCACCAGTGAGGAGGGACTAGCGGGGGGCTTCCTAAGCACAGATACGCAGTATTTT | CATSEEGLAGGFLSTDTQYF
TRBJ2-7 | - | - | TRBV10-3 | TGTGCCATCAGTGGCCGACAGGAAGGGTCCGAGCAGTACTTC | CAISGRQEGSEQYF
TRBJ2-6 | - | few | TRBV5-5 | TGTGCCAGCAGCCGGCTAGACAGCTCGTCTGGGGCCAACGTCCTGACTTTC | CASSRLDSSSGANVLTF
TRBJ1-3 | - | - | TRBV12-5 | TGTGCTAGTGGTTTGGTAGCGGGAAACACCATATATTTT | CASGLVAGNTIYF
TRBJ1-5 | - | few | TRBV6-6 | TGTGCCAGCAGTTACTTAGTCGGCTATAGCAATCAGCCCCAGCATTTT | CASSYLVGYSNQPQHF
TRBJ1-1 | - | - | TRBV9 | TGTGCCAGCAGCCCTTCCGGGGGCGGTGGAACTGAAGCTTTCTTT | CASSPSGGGGTEAFF
TRBJ2-5 | - | - | TRBV6-2/TRBV6-3 | TGTGCCAGCAGTCGGATTAAGGGGATCCAGTACTTC | CASSRIKGIQYF
TRBJ1-1 | - | - | TRBV19 | TGTGCCAGTAGTCCCCAGACAGGAACCCTTGAAGCTTTCTTT | CASSPQTGTLEAFF
TRBJ1-2 | - | - | TRBV11-3 | TGTGCCAGCAGCTTTAGGGATTCTTATGGCTACACCTTC | CASSFRDSYGYTF
TRBJ2-2 | TRBD2 | - | TRBV5-4 | TGTGCCAGCAGCTCGGGAAATCTAGCGGGTGCCGGGGAGCTGTTTTTT | CASSSGNLAGAGELFF
TRBJ1-1 | - | - | TRBV5-1 | TGCGCCAGCAGTTATTCCCTAAAAGACACGAACACTGAAGCTTTCTTT | CASSYSLKDTNTEAFF
TRBJ1-1 | - | - | TRBV6-2/TRBV6-3 | TGTGCCAGCAGTTACGCGAGAGGGGTCACTGAAGCTTTCTTT | CASSYARGVTEAFF
TRBJ1-5 | TRBD1 | - | TRBV5-5 | TGTGCCAGCAGCTCGGCAGGGGGCCAACAGCCCCAGCATTTT | CASSSAGGQQPQHF
TRBJ1-1 | - | once | TRBV5-1 | TGCGCCAGCAGGGAGGGGACCAGCACTGAAGCTTTCTTT | CASREGTSTEAFF
TRBJ2-7 | - | - | TRBV4-3 | TGCGCCAGCAGCCTACGGTCACAGGGCGGAAACGAGCAGTACTTC | CASSLRSQGGNEQYF
TRBJ2-1 | - | - | TRBV19 | TGTGCCAGTAGTATTCTTTACAATGAGCAGTTCTTC | CASSILYNEQFF
TRBJ2-2 | TRBD1 | - | TRBV6-2/TRBV6-3 | TGTGCCAGCAGTTCATACAGGGGGAGCACCGGGGAGCTGTTTTTT | CASSSYRGSTGELFF
TRBJ1-6 | - | - | TRBV5-4 | TGTGCCAGCAGCCCCGCCCCGGGTGTTTCCTATAATTCACCCCTCCACTTT | CASSPAPGVSYNSPLHF
TRBJ1-5 | TRBD1 | few | TRBV7-8 | TGTGCCAGCAGCTTAGGGGGCAGGGGGGAGCCCCAGCATTTT | CASSLGGRGEPQHF